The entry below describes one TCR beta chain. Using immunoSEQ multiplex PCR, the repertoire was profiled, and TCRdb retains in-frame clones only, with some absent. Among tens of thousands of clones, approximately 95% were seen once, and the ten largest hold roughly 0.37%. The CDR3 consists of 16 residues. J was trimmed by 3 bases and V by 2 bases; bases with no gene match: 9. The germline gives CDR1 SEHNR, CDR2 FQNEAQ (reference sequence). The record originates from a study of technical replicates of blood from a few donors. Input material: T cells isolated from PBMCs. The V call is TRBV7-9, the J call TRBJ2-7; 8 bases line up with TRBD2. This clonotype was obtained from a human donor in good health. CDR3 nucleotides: TGTGCCAGCAGCTTACTCGGAAGCGGGGGAGACTACGAGCAGTACTTC. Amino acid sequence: CASSLLGSGGDYEQYF.